This T cell receptor beta chain was sequenced in a study of glioma-infiltrating T cells. Study information: Dexamethasone exposure before glioma surgery was limited to six or fewer days. About 1.1 million peripheral T cells were targeted at roughly 4.5- to 11-fold coverage.

The CDR3 runs to 12 residues. Looked up from germline, CDR1 is DFQATT and CDR2 is SNEGSKA (reference sequence). The V gene lost 3 bases and the J gene lost 6 bases, with 12 bases spanning the gap. Using RNA template, CDR3s of TCR alpha and beta were amplified with iRepertoire arm-PCR. For one-step reverse transcription and amplification, 100-400 ng of tissue mRNA or PBMC total RNA was used. TCRdb independently ran MiXCR on the multiplex PCR reads; one entry per CDR3 protein. The sample includes a few hundred thousand distinct CDR3 sequences, about two fifths seen only once; the top ten take 9.5% to 15%. This clonotype has only a few counts. The antigen remains unidentified. Overall study findings and caveats: Tissue-blood divergence was below expectation in non-neoplastic patients, above in gliomas.

Sequenced: glioma tissue, nonneoplastic brain tissue, or PBMCs (not recorded which). The receptor comes from a human donor with low-grade glioma or glioblastoma, undergoing nonglioma brain surgery, or in good health (not recorded which). The chain recombines TRBV20-1 with TRBJ2-7; D might be TRBD1 (6 bases). CDR3 loop: CSASPRGSEQYF. The CDR3 DNA sequence: TGCAGTGCTAGTCCTAGGGGGTCCGAGCAGTACTTC.